This TCR beta chain was sequenced in a study of cytomegalovirus exposure and HLA in healthy donors. Background on the study: Of several hundred genotyped donors, around 84% clustered with self-reported Caucasian donors.

The V gene's germline CDR1 is SNHLY and CDR2 FYNNEI. The CDR3 spans 16 residues. Trimming took 9 bases from V and 0 from J, leaving 17 bases between them. Amplification used 60 Vbeta primers and 13 Jbeta primers. Here immunoSEQ multiplex PCR was the method, and the copy in TCRdb shows in-frame clones only, minus some. With approximately 75,000 clones in the sample, the ten largest clones hold about 4.9%. Study-level findings and limits: Cytomegalovirus-associated status was assigned to some 180 TCR beta chains. A later examination showed that TCR association rates differed by HLA locus, with DRB1 most and HLA-C fewest. Three chains linked to CMV were shown in vitro to be specific for CMV antigens.

Of note for this clone: What it binds is not known.

V usage is TRBV2 and J usage is TRBJ2-2; a possible D gene is TRBD1 (5 bases). The specimen was PBMCs. This TCR was recovered from a man between 40 and 49 years old in good health and CMV-seronegative. The CDR3 loop reads CARAGQDIANTGELFF. For the CDR3, the DNA is TGTGCCAGAGCTGGACAAGATATCGCGAACACCGGGGAGCTGTTTTTT.